Reported below is one TCR beta chain. Profiles of TCR beta VDJ and CDR3 were generated from a genomic DNA template. MiXCR, applied by TCRdb to the reads, yields one record per CDR3 protein. The sample lists 100,000 to 150,000 distinct CDR3 sequences; 40% to 60% were seen once. The sample comes from a study of CD8+CD57+ T cells in acquired aplastic anemia. The CDR3 length is 14 residues. Trimming at V came to 8 bases and at J to 5 bases, leaving 7 bases not matched to a gene. CDR1 is ENHRY and CDR2 is SYGVKD in the germline V gene. The chain combines TRBV10-3 with TRBJ2-3; 10 bases are a match to TRBD2. The clonotype originates from a human donor in good health, serving as a control. Sequenced: sorted CD4+, CD8+, or CD8+CD57+ T cells (not recorded which) from PBMCs. CDR3 sequence reads: CAIQRGGHGDTQYF. The CDR3 bases are TGTGCCATCCAGCGGGGGGGGCATGGAGATACGCAGTATTTT.